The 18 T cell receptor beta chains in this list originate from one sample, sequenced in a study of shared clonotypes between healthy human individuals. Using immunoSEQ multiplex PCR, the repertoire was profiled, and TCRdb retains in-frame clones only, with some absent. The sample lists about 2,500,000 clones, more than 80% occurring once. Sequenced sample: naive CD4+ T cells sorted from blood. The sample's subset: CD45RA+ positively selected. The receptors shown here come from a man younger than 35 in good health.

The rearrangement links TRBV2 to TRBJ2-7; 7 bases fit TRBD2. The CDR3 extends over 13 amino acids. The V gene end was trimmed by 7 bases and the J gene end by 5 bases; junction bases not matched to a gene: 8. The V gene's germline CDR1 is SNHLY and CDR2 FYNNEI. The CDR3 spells CASNEGGPDEQYF. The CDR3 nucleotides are TGTGCCAGCAACGAGGGAGGGCCCGACGAGCAGTACTTC.

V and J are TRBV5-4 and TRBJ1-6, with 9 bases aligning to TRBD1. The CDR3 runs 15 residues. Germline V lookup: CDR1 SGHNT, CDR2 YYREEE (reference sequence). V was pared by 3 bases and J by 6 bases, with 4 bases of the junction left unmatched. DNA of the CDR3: TGTGCCAGCAGCTGGGGGACAGGGACTAATTCACCCCTCCACTTT. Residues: CASSWGTGTNSPLHF.

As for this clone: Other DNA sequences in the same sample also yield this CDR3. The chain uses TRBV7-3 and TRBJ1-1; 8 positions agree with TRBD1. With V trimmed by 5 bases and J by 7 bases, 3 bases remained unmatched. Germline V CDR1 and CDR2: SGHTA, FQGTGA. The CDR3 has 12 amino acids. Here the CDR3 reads CASSLGQGEAFF. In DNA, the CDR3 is TGTGCCAGCAGCCTAGGACAGGGTGAAGCTTTCTTT.

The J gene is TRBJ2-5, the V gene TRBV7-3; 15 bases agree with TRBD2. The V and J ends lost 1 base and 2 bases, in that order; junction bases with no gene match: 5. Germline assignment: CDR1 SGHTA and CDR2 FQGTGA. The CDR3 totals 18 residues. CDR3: CASSLMGTSGGQQETQYF. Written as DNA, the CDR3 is TGTGCCAGCAGCTTAATGGGGACTAGCGGGGGGCAGCAAGAGACCCAGTACTTC. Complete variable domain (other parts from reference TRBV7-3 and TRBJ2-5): GAGVSQTPSNKVTEKGKYVELRCDPISGHTALYWYRQSLGQGPEFLIYFQGTGAADDSGLPNDRFFAVRPEGSVSTLKIQRTERGDSAVYLCASSLMGTSGGQQETQYFGPGTRLLVL.

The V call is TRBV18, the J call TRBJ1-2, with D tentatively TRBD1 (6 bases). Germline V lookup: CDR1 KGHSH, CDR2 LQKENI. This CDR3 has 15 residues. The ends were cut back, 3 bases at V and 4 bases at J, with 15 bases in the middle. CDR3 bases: TGTGCCAGCTCACCCACACGGGGGCAAGGCTATGGCTACACCTTC. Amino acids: CASSPTRGQGYGYTF. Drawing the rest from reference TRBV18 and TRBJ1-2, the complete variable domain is NAGVMQNPRHLVRRRGQEARLRCSPMKGHSHVYWYRQLPEEGLKFMVYLQKENIIDESGMPKERFSAEFPKEGPSILRIQQVVRGDSAAYFCASSPTRGQGYGYTFGSGTRLTVV.

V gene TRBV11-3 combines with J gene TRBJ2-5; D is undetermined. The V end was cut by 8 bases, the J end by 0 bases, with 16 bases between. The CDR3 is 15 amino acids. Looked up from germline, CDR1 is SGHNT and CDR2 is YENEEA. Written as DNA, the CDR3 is TGTGCCAGCTCGGTAGGCGGAGAGTACCAAGAGACCCAGTACTTC. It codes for CASSVGGEYQETQYF.

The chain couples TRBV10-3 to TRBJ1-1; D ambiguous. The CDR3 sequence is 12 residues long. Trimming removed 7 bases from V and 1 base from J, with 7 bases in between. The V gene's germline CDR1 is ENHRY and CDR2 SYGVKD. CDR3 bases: TGTGCCATCAAGGACCAGAACACTGAAGCTTTCTTT. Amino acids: CAIKDQNTEAFF.

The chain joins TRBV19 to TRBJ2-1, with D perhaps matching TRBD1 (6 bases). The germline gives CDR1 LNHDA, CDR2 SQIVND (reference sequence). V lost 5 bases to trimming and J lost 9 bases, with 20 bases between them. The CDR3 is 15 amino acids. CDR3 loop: CASSSGTTRVSEQFF. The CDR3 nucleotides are TGTGCCAGTAGTTCCGGGACAACGAGGGTTAGTGAGCAGTTCTTC.

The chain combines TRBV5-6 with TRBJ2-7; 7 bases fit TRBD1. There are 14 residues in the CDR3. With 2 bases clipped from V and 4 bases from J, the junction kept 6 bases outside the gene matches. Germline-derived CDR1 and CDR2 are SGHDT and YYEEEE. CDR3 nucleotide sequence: TGTGCCAGCAGCTTCACGACAGGGTTTTACGAGCAGTACTTC. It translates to CASSFTTGFYEQYF.

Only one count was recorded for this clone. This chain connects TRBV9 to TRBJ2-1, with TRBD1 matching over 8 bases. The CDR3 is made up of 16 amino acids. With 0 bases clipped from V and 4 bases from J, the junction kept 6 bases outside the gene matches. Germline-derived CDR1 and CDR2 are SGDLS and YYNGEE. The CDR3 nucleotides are TGTGCCAGCAGCGTAGTCTCCAGGGGGCAATACAATGAGCAGTTCTTC. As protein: CASSVVSRGQYNEQFF.

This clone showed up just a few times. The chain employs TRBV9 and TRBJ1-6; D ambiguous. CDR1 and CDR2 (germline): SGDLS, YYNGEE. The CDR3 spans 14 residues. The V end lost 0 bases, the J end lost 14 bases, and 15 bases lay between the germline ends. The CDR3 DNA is TGTGCCAGCAGCGTAGAGACCGGGGTTGGCACCCTCCACTTT. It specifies CASSVETGVGTLHF.

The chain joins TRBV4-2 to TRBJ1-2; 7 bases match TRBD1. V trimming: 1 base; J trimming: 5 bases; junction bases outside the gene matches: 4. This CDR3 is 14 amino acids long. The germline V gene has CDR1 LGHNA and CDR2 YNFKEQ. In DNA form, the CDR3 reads TGTGCCAGCAGCCAAGCCGGGACAGCGTATGGCTACACCTTC. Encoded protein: CASSQAGTAYGYTF.

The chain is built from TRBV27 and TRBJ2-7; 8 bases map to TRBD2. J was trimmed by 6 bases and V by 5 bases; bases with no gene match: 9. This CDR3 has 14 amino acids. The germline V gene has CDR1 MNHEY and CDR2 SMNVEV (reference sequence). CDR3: CASSRAGAVSEQYF. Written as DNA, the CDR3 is TGTGCCAGCAGTCGAGCGGGAGCGGTTTCCGAGCAGTACTTC.

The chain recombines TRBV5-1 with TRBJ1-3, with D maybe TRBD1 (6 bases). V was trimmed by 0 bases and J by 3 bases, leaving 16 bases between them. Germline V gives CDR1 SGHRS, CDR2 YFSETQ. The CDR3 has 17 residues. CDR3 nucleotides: TGCGCCAGCAGCTTGGCTGGGCAGGGGCCGGGTGGAAACACCATATATTTT. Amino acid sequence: CASSLAGQGPGGNTIYF.

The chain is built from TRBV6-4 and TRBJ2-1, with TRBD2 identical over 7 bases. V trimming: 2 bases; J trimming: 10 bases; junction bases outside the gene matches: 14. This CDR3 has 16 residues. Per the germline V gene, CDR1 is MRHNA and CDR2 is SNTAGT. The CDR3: CASSDEFGTTLGEQFF. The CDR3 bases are TGTGCCAGCAGTGACGAGTTCGGGACTACCCTCGGGGAGCAGTTCTTC.

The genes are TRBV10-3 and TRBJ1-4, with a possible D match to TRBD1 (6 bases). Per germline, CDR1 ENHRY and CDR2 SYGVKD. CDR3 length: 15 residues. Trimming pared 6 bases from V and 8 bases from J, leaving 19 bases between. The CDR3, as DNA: TGTGCCATCAGCCTGGGTGGTCAGGGGAACGAAAAACTGTTTTTT. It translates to CAISLGGQGNEKLFF.

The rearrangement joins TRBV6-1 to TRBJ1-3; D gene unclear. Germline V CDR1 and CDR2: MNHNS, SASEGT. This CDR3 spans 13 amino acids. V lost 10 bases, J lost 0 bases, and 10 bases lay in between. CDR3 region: CATTQISGNTIYF. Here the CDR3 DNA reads TGTGCCACCACCCAGATCTCTGGAAACACCATATATTTT.

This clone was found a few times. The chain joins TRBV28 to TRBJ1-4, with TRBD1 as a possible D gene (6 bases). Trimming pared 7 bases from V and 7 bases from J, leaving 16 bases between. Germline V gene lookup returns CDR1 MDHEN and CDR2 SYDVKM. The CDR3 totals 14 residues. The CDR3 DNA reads TGTGCCAGCACCCAGGGGACATCGGGTGAAAAACTGTTTTTT. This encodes CASTQGTSGEKLFF.